A selection of T cell receptor beta chains follows, all from one sample in a study of blood T cells in healthy people across ages. Each CDR3 protein gets one entry after TCRdb re-called the 5' RACE reads with MiXCR. The table lists around 2 million distinct CDR3 sequences, around 40% of them singletons. The sequencing input was blood. Receptors were obtained from a human donor in good health. Both conserved end residues are trimmed from each CDR3. The size field is filled for only some rows; it gives once, few, many or a size class.

v_gene,abundance,len,CDR3aa
TRBV11-2,-,11,ASSSFSDTEAF
TRBV20-1,-,14,SARDLPPVSTDTQY
TRBV9,few,9,ASNIRDTQY
TRBV29-1,few,10,SVETPDHEQF
TRBV29-1,few,12,SVGGGAADYGYT
TRBV15,few,9,ATSSSVGYT
TRBV29-1,few,13,SGTITGLHNSPLH
TRBV18,-,13,ASSPVNLQGGEQY
TRBV11-2,-,14,ASSNQARGRGYGYT
TRBV7-2,few,12,ASSPGNMNTEAF
TRBV5-1,-,14,ASSPGTGAMGQPQH
TRBV4-3,-,17,ASSQDIAGGLAGTGTQY
TRBV20-1,few,12,SARDPLVADTQY
TRBV20-1,few,13,SASRIVALGGGYT
TRBV6-1,few,14,ASSGRTGATIQTQY
TRBV6-5,few,14,ASGQGVISGANVLT
TRBV28,-,12,ASTRDRGPGEQF
TRBV7-2,-,12,ASSLTLTVYGYT
TRBV7-2,few,12,ASSLAVVPYEQY
TRBV28,few,13,ASSPAGGAQETQY
TRBV6-1,-,13,ASSEFRTGNQPQH
TRBV4-3,-,14,ASSRTPGQGTDTQY
TRBV7-2,-,14,ASSLEAPTSNTEAF
TRBV20-1,-,10,SARTPDLGYT
TRBV10-3,-,13,AITVDGNNSYGYT
TRBV7-9,few,12,ASSADSLKETQY
TRBV6-1,few,14,ASTRLNPATKNIQY
TRBV7-9,-,15,ASSLDRLAGGPGEQF
TRBV2,few,11,ASLGLAKDTQY
TRBV7-9,few,11,ASSPGYRDEQF
TRBV28,-,13,ASSPFRSSYNEQF
TRBV7-2,-,12,ASSLDRAVSPLH
TRBV7-2,-,13,ASSSKTGTRNEQF
TRBV12-3/TRBV12-4,once,12,ASSVDRANNEQF
TRBV20-1,few,12,SASPGHGHYEQY
TRBV29-1,once,13,SVDKGTGAKNIQY
TRBV6-5,-,14,ASSYSSLGLNTEAF
TRBV7-2,-,14,ASSFSGQGAADTQY
TRBV29-1,-,11,SVSRGGGKGYT
TRBV7-9,-,10,ASSSSIWGYT
TRBV21-1,-,14,ASSTNRDRDFNEQY
TRBV11-3,-,13,ASSSRQGLPNEQF
TRBV7-2,-,12,ASSLVLDPLRLF
TRBV10-3,-,11,AIAPDGNQPQH
TRBV5-1,-,16,ASSLNIWTTGTYTEAF
TRBV4-3,many,11,ASSPGTNEKLF
TRBV28,few,15,ASSPTMNSGPNNEQF
TRBV20-1,once,13,SARIQDRGSQPQH
TRBV7-2,once,15,ASSSGLAGGRGDTQY
TRBV4-3,-,15,ASSQDPPQGASDTQY
TRBV13,-,11,ASRSIWSYEQY
TRBV12-3/TRBV12-4,few,13,ASSLFKGEGDTQY
TRBV6-6,-,11,ASISTGGNTIY
TRBV7-6,few,11,ASSLSPQAEQY
TRBV5-1,few,12,ASRTDTTNYGYT
TRBV6-2/TRBV6-3,-,17,ASSYSTSLGILPTREQF
TRBV7-9,-,13,ASSSTRDWGYGYT
TRBV5-5,-,13,ASSSAGTRAYEQY
TRBV10-3,-,12,AISVDRGFYEQY
TRBV6-2/TRBV6-3,few,13,ASSLGRASSYEQY